The 28 T cell receptor beta chains below were found in one sample sequenced in a study of identical twins. TCRdb fed the 5' RACE reads into MiXCR, producing one record per CDR3 protein. The sample contains about 890,000 distinct CDR3 sequences, roughly 12% of which appear only once. Separately, the same data were catalogued under a study of yellow fever vaccine responses in identical twins.

The sample consisted of PBMCs. The source is a woman in her late teens or twenties in good health.

The V gene is TRBV20-1, the J gene TRBJ2-7; TRBD1 matches 9 bases. Looked up from germline, CDR1 is DFQATT and CDR2 is SNEGSKA (reference sequence). V dropped 6 bases and J dropped 4; count of bases not matched to a gene: 13. CDR3 length: 15 amino acids. The CDR3 sequence is CSALPRDRVSYEQYF. The DNA for the CDR3 is TGCAGTGCCTTGCCCCGGGACAGGGTTTCGTACGAGCAGTACTTC.

This sequence joins TRBV7-2 and TRBJ2-7, with 7 positions matching TRBD1. The CDR3 spans 14 residues. J was trimmed by 0 bases and V by 3 bases; bases with no gene match: 2. CDR1 is SGHTA, CDR2 FQGNSA, per germline. CDR3 sequence reads: CASSFDRDSYEQYF. The DNA of the CDR3 is TGTGCCAGCAGCTTCGACAGGGACTCCTACGAGCAGTACTTC.

This clonotype turned up a few times. The gene calls are TRBV20-1 and TRBJ2-1; no reliable D call. The CDR3 loop spans 13 amino acids. V lost 3 bases and J 7 bases, leaving 13 bases between the germline ends. CDR1 is DFQATT, CDR2 SNEGSKA, per germline (reference sequence). CDR3 loop: CSASPLVGNEQFF. For the CDR3, the DNA is TGCAGTGCTAGTCCGCTAGTTGGGAATGAGCAGTTCTTC.

This clonotype showed up just a few times. This rearrangement joins TRBV15 to TRBJ2-1, with TRBD2 as a possible D gene (6 bases). Trimming removed 0 bases at V and 0 bases at J, with 24 bases between. The CDR3 is 21 residues long. Germline CDR1 LNHNV, CDR2 YYDKDF (reference sequence). In DNA form, the CDR3 reads TGTGCCACCAGCAGAGATCGCCTAGCGACCGAGATGACTATCTCCTACAATGAGCAGTTCTTC. Amino acid sequence: CATSRDRLATEMTISYNEQFF.

This clonotype has a handful of counts. The chain has TRBV12-3 or TRBV12-4 and TRBJ1-5; no clear D gene. CDR3 length equals 13 residues. The V and J ends lost 7 bases and 0 bases respectively, with 7 bases between them. CDR3 sequence: CASIPGSNQPQHF. In nucleotides, the CDR3 is TGTGCCAGCATCCCTGGTAGCAATCAGCCCCAGCATTTT.

In its sample, this clonotype was seen a few times. V usage is TRBV7-6 and J usage is TRBJ2-3; D might be TRBD1 (6 bases). The CDR3 has 13 residues. Germline V gene lookup returns CDR1 SGHVS and CDR2 FNYEAQ. Trimming removed 8 bases from V and 1 base from J, with 10 bases in between. CDR3 sequence: CASQGMGTDTQYF. The CDR3 DNA reads TGTGCCAGCCAGGGGATGGGCACAGATACGCAGTATTTT.

This clonotype appeared a few times. The chain couples TRBV2 to TRBJ2-7; 9 bases match TRBD1. The CDR3 contains 13 residues. Germline V CDR1 and CDR2: SNHLY, FYNNEI. V was clipped by 9 bases and J by 1 base; unmatched bases: 4. CDR3 sequence: CARGQGKSYEQYF. The CDR3 DNA is TGTGCCAGAGGACAGGGGAAATCCTACGAGCAGTACTTC.

This clonotype has just a few counts. The chain carries TRBV19 and TRBJ1-2; D is unresolved. The CDR3 is made up of 13 amino acids. CDR1 LNHDA and CDR2 SQIVND come from the germline V gene (reference sequence). V gave up 4 bases and J gave up 8 bases, with 14 bases separating them. CDR3 nucleotide sequence: TGTGCCAGTAGTACGAACGGGGTTTGGGGCTACACCTTC. It specifies CASSTNGVWGYTF.

This clonotype was seen repeatedly, ten times or more. The chain uses TRBV5-1 and TRBJ2-1; 11 bases align to TRBD2. CDR3 length: 16 amino acids. CDR1 and CDR2 from the germline V gene are SGHRS and YFSETQ. V was pared by 2 bases and J by 6 bases, with 7 bases of the junction left unmatched. CDR3 nucleotide sequence: TGCGCCAGCAGCTTAACCGGGACTAGCGGCCCCAATGAGCAGTTCTTC. It yields the protein CASSLTGTSGPNEQFF. The full variable domain, in which reference TRBV5-1 and TRBJ2-1 provide the parts outside the CDR3, is KAGVTQTPRYLIKTRGQQVTLSCSPISGHRSVSWYQQTPGQGLQFLFEYFSETQRNKGNFPGRFSGRQFSNSRSEMNVSTLELGDSALYLCASSLTGTSGPNEQFFGPGTRLTVL.

Ten or more counts support this clonotype. The chain joins TRBV2 to TRBJ2-1; the D is unclear. V was cut by 6 bases and J by 6 bases, with 6 bases left in between. The CDR3 runs 11 residues. The germline V gene encodes CDR1 SNHLY and CDR2 FYNNEI. The CDR3 reads CASRRFNEQFF. The CDR3 region has the DNA TGTGCCAGCAGGAGGTTCAATGAGCAGTTCTTC.

This clonotype was counted between two and nine times. The rearrangement uses TRBV3-1 and TRBJ2-5, with 13 bases that match TRBD2. The CDR3 is made up of 16 amino acids. Trimming at V came to 4 bases and at J to 5 bases, leaving 7 bases not matched to a gene. Germline V CDR1 and CDR2: LGHDT, YNNKEL (reference sequence). CDR3: CASSPSKTSGRETQYF. Here the CDR3 DNA reads TGTGCCAGCAGCCCATCTAAGACTAGCGGGAGGGAGACCCAGTACTTC.

This clonotype was counted at least ten times. DNA of the CDR3: TGTGCCAGCACATCTCAGCGGGATTCCGAGCAGTACTTC. Protein: CASTSQRDSEQYF. The V gene is TRBV2, the J gene TRBJ2-7; 7 positions match TRBD2. The CDR3 spans 13 residues. J gave up 6 bases and V 7 bases, and 9 bases lay outside the gene matches. Germline lookup yields CDR1 SNHLY and CDR2 FYNNEI.

This sequence joins TRBV20-1 and TRBJ1-1; D might be TRBD1 (5 bases). V was shortened by 6 bases and J by 7 bases, with 15 bases between the two germline ends. This CDR3 region has 12 residues. Germline assignment: CDR1 DFQATT and CDR2 SNEGSKA (reference sequence). For the CDR3, the DNA is TGCAGTGCCCATCCTAGGGGTGGTGAAGCTTTCTTT. It translates to CSAHPRGGEAFF.

This clonotype appeared a few times. The gene calls are TRBV27 and TRBJ2-1; 8 bases align to TRBD2. V trimming: 3 bases; J trimming: 4 bases; junction bases outside the gene matches: 5. The CDR3 is 15 residues long. Per germline, CDR1 MNHEY and CDR2 SMNVEV (reference sequence). The CDR3 is CASSFEAGEYNEQFF. In nucleotides, the CDR3 is TGTGCCAGCAGTTTTGAAGCGGGGGAATACAATGAGCAGTTCTTC.

This clonotype was observed a handful of times. The chain's CDR3 is CAISEATSGGGDTQYF. The CDR3 DNA reads as TGTGCCATCAGTGAGGCGACTAGCGGGGGAGGAGATACGCAGTATTTT. This chain links TRBV10-3 with TRBJ2-3; TRBD2 matches at 12 bases. This CDR3 region has 16 residues. The junction had 5 bases not matched to a gene; V was cut back by 2 bases and J by 5 bases. CDR1 and CDR2 (germline): ENHRY, SYGVKD.

This clonotype was observed many times. The chain employs TRBV6-6 and TRBJ1-1; D call uncertain. Germline V gives CDR1 MNHNY, CDR2 SVGAGI (reference sequence). The CDR3 has 12 residues. Between the trimmed V and J ends, which lost 6 bases and 2 bases, there was a span of 7 bases. CDR3 sequence reads: CASRRVNTEAFF. The DNA for the CDR3 is TGTGCCAGCAGGCGAGTAAACACTGAAGCTTTCTTT.

V and J are TRBV6-5 and TRBJ2-1; TRBD2 agrees at 13 bases. Per the germline V gene, CDR1 is MNHEY and CDR2 is SVGAGI. V was clipped by 4 bases and J by 6 bases; unmatched bases: 6. The CDR3 has 16 residues. DNA for the CDR3: TGTGCCAGCAGTTCCTGGACTAGCGGGAGAGGCAATGAGCAGTTCTTC. Translated: CASSSWTSGRGNEQFF.

This clonotype appeared a few times. The CDR3 DNA is TGCAGTGCTAGAGCCGGACAGGGATGGACGGATGAGCAGTTCTTC. The encoded protein is CSARAGQGWTDEQFF. The chain has TRBV20-1 and TRBJ2-1; 8 bases are a match to TRBD1. The germline gives CDR1 DFQATT, CDR2 SNEGSKA (reference sequence). The junction had 10 bases not matched to a gene; V was cut back by 1 base and J by 8 bases. The CDR3 spans 15 residues.

This clonotype has only a few counts. This chain joins TRBV10-2 and TRBJ2-7; perhaps TRBD2 as D (6 bases). This CDR3 comprises 14 residues. Germline CDR1 and CDR2: WSHSY and SAAADI. V lost 7 bases and J 2 bases, leaving 15 bases between the germline ends. The CDR3 DNA reads as TGCGCCAGCAATGGGAGGCTGGCTCCCTACGAGCAGTACTTC. It encodes CASNGRLAPYEQYF.

This clonotype was detected a few times. The rearrangement links TRBV3-1 to TRBJ2-1; D not certain. The CDR3 contains 12 residues. Germline V CDR1 and CDR2: LGHDT, YNNKEL (reference sequence). Trimming took 3 bases from V and 10 from J, leaving 10 bases between them. The CDR3 loop is CASSHPTGEQFF. The CDR3 nucleotides read TGTGCCAGCAGCCACCCCACCGGGGAGCAGTTCTTC.

This clonotype came up a few times. J is TRBJ2-7 and V is TRBV6-5; no clear D. The V end was cut by 2 bases, the J end by 6 bases, with 14 bases between. The CDR3 has 14 residues. Looked up from germline, CDR1 is MNHEY and CDR2 is SVGAGI. The CDR3 coding sequence is TGTGCCAGCAGTTACGGGTGGGAAATAGGCGAGCAGTACTTC. Its translation is CASSYGWEIGEQYF.

The CDR3 spells CSAREVGTNSEQFF. The CDR3 DNA reads as TGCAGTGCTAGAGAGGTGGGGACTAACTCTGAGCAGTTCTTC. This rearrangement joins TRBV20-1 to TRBJ2-1; TRBD2 agrees at 7 bases. Germline-derived CDR1 and CDR2 are DFQATT and SNEGSKA (reference sequence). The CDR3 runs to 14 residues. V dropped 0 bases and J dropped 9; count of bases not matched to a gene: 8.

The chain links TRBV16 to TRBJ2-7; 8 positions match TRBD2. The CDR3 covers 13 residues. Germline V lookup: CDR1 KGHSY, CDR2 FQNENV. Germline trimming cut 5 bases from V and 3 bases from J; bases unmatched to any gene: 3. The CDR3 reads CASSEGTSYEQYF. The CDR3 DNA follows: TGTGCCAGCAGCGAAGGGACTAGCTACGAGCAGTACTTC. The variable domain in full, completed from reference TRBV16 and TRBJ2-7, reads GEEVAQTPKHLVRGEGQKAKLYCAPIKGHSYVFWYQQVLKNEFKFLISFQNENVFDETGMPKERFSAKCLPNSPCSLEIQATKLEDSAVYFCASSEGTSYEQYFGPGTRLTVT.

The CDR3 here is CASSPPGRLNTEAFF. The DNA for the CDR3 is TGTGCCAGCTCACCCCCGGGACGCCTGAACACTGAAGCTTTCTTT. The J gene is TRBJ1-1, the V gene TRBV18, with D possibly matching TRBD1 (5 bases). Germline V gene data show CDR1 as KGHSH and CDR2 as LQKENI. V gave up 3 bases and J gave up 0 bases, with 11 bases separating them. CDR3 length: 15 amino acids.

This sequence joins TRBV6-1 and TRBJ2-4, with D unclear. CDR1 is MNHNS and CDR2 is SASEGT in the germline V gene. The CDR3 spans 14 residues. V was clipped by 7 bases and J by 0 bases, with 10 bases between them. The CDR3 region has the DNA TGTGCCAGCATGCAAAGTTTAGCCAAAAACATTCAGTACTTC. Protein: CASMQSLAKNIQYF.

V and J are TRBV3-1 and TRBJ2-3; possibly TRBD2 for D (5 bases). Deletions cut 1 base from V and 8 bases from J, with 10 bases between. CDR3 length equals 13 residues. The germline V gene has CDR1 LGHDT and CDR2 YNNKEL (reference sequence). The CDR3 protein is CASSQGGRATQYF. CDR3 nucleotides: TGTGCCAGCAGCCAAGGAGGGAGAGCTACGCAGTATTTT.

This clonotype showed up just a few times. The chain has TRBV11-2 and TRBJ2-7; D call uncertain. Per the germline V gene, CDR1 is SGHAT and CDR2 is FQNNGV. This CDR3 has 15 amino acids. The V end lost 3 bases, the J end lost 5 bases, and 17 bases lay between the germline ends. The CDR3 region is CASSLAWTPGHEQYF. CDR3 coding DNA: TGTGCCAGCAGCTTGGCGTGGACCCCGGGCCACGAGCAGTACTTC.

The J gene is TRBJ1-3, the V gene TRBV20-1, with D possibly matching TRBD1 (5 bases). Between the trimmed V and J ends, which lost 7 bases and 2 bases, there was a span of 12 bases. Germline-derived CDR1 and CDR2 are DFQATT and SNEGSKA (reference sequence). There are 13 residues in the CDR3. The CDR3 DNA reads TGCAGTGTGTTGGGGGAAACTGGAAACACCATATATTTT. This gives the protein CSVLGETGNTIYF.